A single sample gave rise to the 10 T cell receptor beta chains below, sequenced in a study of shared clonotypes between healthy human individuals. This table comes from immunoSEQ multiplex PCR, and its TCRdb copy is limited to in-frame clones, with some not included. The table has around 700,000 clones, around 72% seen once. Specimen: memory CD4+ T cells sorted from blood. The subset was: CD45RA-negative fraction. The receptors here all came from a woman aged 25 to 39 in good health.

This clone was counted once. The V call is TRBV23-1, the J call TRBJ2-5, with 7 bases fitting TRBD2. The end of the DNA is better explained by TRBJ2-7, so the J call may be wrong. TRBV23-1 is given ORF status, its function remaining uncertain. The CDR3 loop spans 12 amino acids. This CDR3 reads CATPGRPIEQYF. The DNA for the CDR3 is TGCGCCACACCCGGGAGGCCCATCGAGCAGTACTTC.

CDR3 sequence (DNA): TGTGCCAGCAGTTTATTTTCGGCAGGGAAGATCGGAAAACTGTTTTTT. Translated: CASSLFSAGKIGKLFF. The rearrangement links TRBV27 to TRBJ1-4; a weak D match, TRBD1 (5 bases). The V end lost 1 base, the J end lost 10 bases, and 19 bases lay between the germline ends. The CDR3 has 16 amino acids. Germline V lookup: CDR1 MNHEY, CDR2 SMNVEV (reference sequence).

This sequence joins TRBV5-1 and TRBJ2-1; 10 nucleotides align to TRBD2. The CDR3 is 16 residues long. Per germline, CDR1 SGHRS and CDR2 YFSETQ. The junction had 10 bases not matched to a gene; V was cut back by 3 bases and J by 7 bases. The DNA for the CDR3 is TGCGCCAGCAGCTCTTCTAGCGGGAGTGGATTAAATGAGCAGTTCTTC. As protein: CASSSSSGSGLNEQFF.

The chain employs TRBV5-4 and TRBJ2-5; 12 nucleotides line up with TRBD2. The CDR3 is made up of 16 amino acids. Losses at the gene ends were 3 bases for V and 2 bases for J; bases not matched to a gene: 5. The germline CDR1 and CDR2 sequences are SGHNT and YYREEE (reference sequence). The CDR3 DNA is TGTGCCAGCAGCTCAGGGGGGACTAGCGGGCAAGAGACCCAGTACTTC. Protein sequence: CASSSGGTSGQETQYF.

The DNA of the CDR3 is TGTGCCAGCAGCCAGCAAGGCTACGAGCAGTACTTC. Amino acid sequence: CASSQQGYEQYF. The chain is built from TRBV14 and TRBJ2-7; D unclear. Germline V gene data show CDR1 as SGHDN and CDR2 as FVKESK. This CDR3 is built from 12 residues. V lost 3 bases and J 3 bases, leaving 6 bases between the germline ends.

The chain has TRBV5-1 and TRBJ1-1; TRBD1 might be the D (6 bases). Deletions cut 3 bases from V and 1 base from J, with 13 bases between. Germline V gene sequence: CDR1 SGHRS, CDR2 YFSETQ. The CDR3 totals 15 residues. CDR3 sequence: CASSWGRLGNTEAFF. The CDR3 region has the DNA TGCGCCAGCAGCTGGGGGCGGTTGGGGAACACTGAAGCTTTCTTT.

This chain connects TRBV7-8 to TRBJ2-2, with D perhaps matching TRBD2 (5 bases). V lost 2 bases, J lost 7 bases, and 14 bases lay in between. CDR1 is SGHVS and CDR2 is FQNEAQ in the germline V gene. The length of the CDR3 is 15 residues. The CDR3 here is CASSLNGVLVGELFF. The CDR3 coding sequence is TGTGCCAGCAGCTTAAACGGGGTATTGGTCGGGGAGCTGTTTTTT.

The rearrangement joins TRBV5-1 to TRBJ2-1; 14 bases are shared with TRBD2. Trimming removed 0 bases from V and 7 bases from J; junction bases left unmatched: 3. This CDR3 contains 16 residues. Germline assignment: CDR1 SGHRS and CDR2 YFSETQ. The CDR3 loop reads CASSLGGLAGGNEQFF. The DNA of the CDR3 is TGCGCCAGCAGCTTGGGTGGACTAGCGGGAGGTAATGAGCAGTTCTTC. Looking up the rest from reference TRBV5-1 and TRBJ2-1 gives the full variable domain: KAGVTQTPRYLIKTRGQQVTLSCSPISGHRSVSWYQQTPGQGLQFLFEYFSETQRNKGNFPGRFSGRQFSNSRSEMNVSTLELGDSALYLCASSLGGLAGGNEQFFGPGTRLTVL.

V and J are TRBV2 and TRBJ2-7, with a weak D call TRBD2 (5 bases). The germline V gene has CDR1 SNHLY and CDR2 FYNNEI. The CDR3 totals 12 residues. V was clipped by 5 bases and J by 4 bases, with 9 bases between them. The CDR3 coding sequence is TGTGCCAGCAGTCTGACTAATTACGAGCAGTACTTC. Amino acids: CASSLTNYEQYF. Combining the CDR3 with reference TRBV2 and TRBJ2-7 gives the whole variable domain EPEVTQTPSHQVTQMGQEVILRCVPISNHLYFYWYRQILGQKVEFLVSFYNNEISEKSEIFDDQFSVERPDGSNFTLKIRSTKLEDSAMYFCASSLTNYEQYFGPGTRLTVT.

This sequence joins TRBV29-1 and TRBJ1-2, with 11 positions matching TRBD1. Per the germline V gene, CDR1 is SQVTM and CDR2 is ANQGSEA. The V segment lost 7 bases and the J segment 6 bases; nucleotides outside the gene matches: 4. This CDR3 has 12 amino acids. The CDR3 region is CSADRGRDGYTF. The CDR3 DNA is TGCAGCGCGGACAGGGGGCGTGATGGCTACACCTTC.